The 20 T cell receptor beta chains listed next were all sequenced from one sample in a study of blood T cell repertoires in COVID-19. The repertoire was sequenced with immunoSEQ multiplex PCR; TCRdb's copy has only in-frame clones and lacks some. The repertoire consists of roughly 200,000 clones, with 86% occurring once and the leading ten covering 5.6%. The sample comprised PBMCs or T cells enriched from blood (not recorded which). These receptors originate from a man aged 35 to 55 with acute COVID-19.

The chain recombines TRBV28 with TRBJ1-5; D may be TRBD1 (6 bases). There are 16 residues in the CDR3. The germline gives CDR1 MDHEN, CDR2 SYDVKM. The V end lost 2 bases, the J end lost 7 bases, and 18 bases lay between the germline ends. In DNA, the CDR3 is TGTGCCAGCAGTTTACTACAGGGAAGGTTGGAACAGCCCCAGCATTTT. Translation gives CASSLLQGRLEQPQHF.

The V call is TRBV4-1, the J call TRBJ2-4, with 11 positions matching TRBD2. V lost 0 bases and J lost 0; bases outside the gene matches: 1. The CDR3 is 17 residues long. Germline V gene lookup returns CDR1 MGHRA and CDR2 YSYEKL. The CDR3 loop reads CASSQELAGVAKNIQYF. CDR3 DNA sequence: TGCGCCAGCAGCCAAGAACTAGCGGGGGTAGCCAAAAACATTCAGTACTTC.

The chain has TRBV19 and TRBJ2-2; maybe TRBD2 (5 bases). Germline values: CDR1 LNHDA, CDR2 SQIVND (reference sequence). The CDR3 spans 15 residues. V was trimmed by 4 bases and J by 5 bases, leaving 14 bases between them. The CDR3 bases are TGTGCCAGTAGTAGTAGGACTTCGGGGACCGGGGAGCTGTTTTTT. Amino acid sequence: CASSSRTSGTGELFF.

This rearrangement joins TRBV6-4 to TRBJ2-3, with 10 nucleotides matching TRBD1. This CDR3 has 13 amino acids. The trim removed 5 bases at V and 5 bases at J, leaving 1 base unmatched. Germline assignment: CDR1 MRHNA and CDR2 SNTAGT. As DNA, the CDR3 is TGTGCCAGCAGTCGGGACAGGGGAGATACGCAGTATTTT. Its translation: CASSRDRGDTQYF.

This clone has a count of ten or more. The V call is TRBV28, the J call TRBJ2-6, with TRBD1 as a possible D gene (6 bases). The CDR3 has 16 residues. Trimming left V 1 base short and J 2 bases short, with 9 bases between. Per germline, CDR1 MDHEN and CDR2 SYDVKM. This CDR3 reads CASSLLSGAGANVLTF. CDR3 nucleotide sequence: TGTGCCAGCAGTTTATTATCAGGGGCTGGGGCCAACGTCCTGACTTTC.

The gene calls are TRBV24-1 and TRBJ2-7; 8 bases are a match to TRBD2. Germline CDR1 is KGHDR and CDR2 is SFDVKD. After removal of 3 bases from V and 6 bases from J, the junction contained 12 bases not matched to a gene. This CDR3 has 16 residues. In DNA, the CDR3 is TGTGCCACCAGTGATGTCGCGGAGCGGGAGTTTGCCGAGCAGTACTTC. It specifies CATSDVAEREFAEQYF.

This chain links TRBV5-1 with TRBJ1-1, with TRBD1 identical over 8 bases. With 5 bases clipped from V and 7 bases from J, the junction kept 10 bases outside the gene matches. The CDR3 extends over 14 amino acids. Germline loops: CDR1 SGHRS, CDR2 YFSETQ. This chain's CDR3 is CASSFTGQGSEAFF. The DNA of the CDR3 is TGCGCCAGCAGTTTTACCGGACAGGGCAGTGAAGCTTTCTTT. The full variable domain, completed using reference TRBV5-1 and TRBJ1-1, is KAGVTQTPRYLIKTRGQQVTLSCSPISGHRSVSWYQQTPGQGLQFLFEYFSETQRNKGNFPGRFSGRQFSNSRSEMNVSTLELGDSALYLCASSFTGQGSEAFFGQGTRLTVV.

The chain couples TRBV30 to TRBJ1-5, with D possibly matching TRBD1 (5 bases). V lost 6 bases and J lost 8, with 14 bases in between. In germline, CDR1 is GTSNPN, CDR2 SVGIG (reference sequence). This CDR3 spans 12 amino acids. The CDR3 coding sequence is TGTGCCTGCCGGGCAGGGATAAAGCCCCAGCATTTT. This translates into CACRAGIKPQHF. Drawing the rest from reference TRBV30 and TRBJ1-5, the complete variable domain is SQTIHQWPATLVQPVGSPLSLECTVEGTSNPNLYWYRQAAGRGLQLLFYSVGIGQISSEVPQNLSASRPQDRQFILSSKKLLLSDSGFYLCACRAGIKPQHFGDGTRLSIL.

The chain combines TRBV10-3 with TRBJ2-1; 8 positions match TRBD2. Trimming removed 2 bases from V and 0 bases from J; junction bases left unmatched: 6. The CDR3 length is 17 residues. The V gene's germline CDR1 is ENHRY and CDR2 SYGVKD. CDR3 in amino acids: CAISELGGRSSYNEQFF. CDR3 sequence (DNA): TGTGCCATCAGTGAGCTAGGCGGGAGGAGCTCCTACAATGAGCAGTTCTTC.

This chain uses TRBV5-5 with TRBJ2-1, with 12 bases lining up with TRBD2. The CDR3 consists of 15 residues. Trimming removed 4 bases from V and 3 bases from J; junction bases left unmatched: 2. Germline CDR1 reads SGHKS; CDR2 reads YYEKEE (reference sequence). CDR3: CASSPGLAGYNEQFF. The DNA for the CDR3 is TGTGCCAGCAGCCCGGGACTAGCGGGCTACAATGAGCAGTTCTTC.

The chain recombines TRBV30 with TRBJ1-2; TRBD1 agrees at 10 bases. Losses at the gene ends were 7 bases for V and 6 bases for J; bases not matched to a gene: 14. Germline-derived CDR1 and CDR2 are GTSNPN and SVGIG (reference sequence). This CDR3 comprises 15 residues. The DNA of the CDR3 is TGTGCCTCCCCCCAGGGGGACAGGGGTCGGCATGGCTACACCTTC. Protein sequence: CASPQGDRGRHGYTF.

V and J are TRBV14 and TRBJ2-3; 9 bases line up with TRBD1. J gave up 1 base and V 2 bases, and 13 bases lay outside the gene matches. Germline values: CDR1 SGHDN, CDR2 FVKESK. There are 19 residues in the CDR3. The CDR3 DNA reads TGTGCCAGCAGCCAACGACCCGGGACAGGGATAAGTCGCACAGATACGCAGTATTTT. Its protein product is CASSQRPGTGISRTDTQYF.

The chain is built from TRBV7-6 and TRBJ2-2; D is unclear. The CDR3 is 16 residues long. Germline CDR1 and CDR2: SGHVS and FNYEAQ. V was cut by 0 bases and J by 1 base, with 9 bases left in between. CDR3 coding DNA: TGTGCCAGCAGCTTAGCGCGATTCGGGAACACCGGGGAGCTGTTTTTT. Amino acid sequence: CASSLARFGNTGELFF. Variable domain in full (rest from reference TRBV7-6 and TRBJ2-2): GAGVSQSPRYKVTKRGQDVALRCDPISGHVSLYWYRQALGQGPEFLTYFNYEAQQDKSGLPNDRFSAERPEGSISTLTIQRTEQRDSAMYRCASSLARFGNTGELFFGEGSRLTVL.

The chain is built from TRBV7-2 and TRBJ2-1; D is possibly TRBD2 (5 bases). This CDR3 has 13 residues. V was clipped by 1 base and J by 9 bases, with 10 bases between them. The V gene's germline CDR1 is SGHTA and CDR2 FQGNSA. CDR3 amino acids: CASSLEDGLEQFF. DNA for the CDR3: TGTGCCAGCAGCTTAGAGGACGGACTTGAGCAGTTCTTC.

This clone was detected only once. The chain has TRBV28 and TRBJ1-1; D gene uncertain. Germline values: CDR1 MDHEN, CDR2 SYDVKM. The CDR3 loop spans 11 amino acids. Between the trimmed V and J ends, which lost 5 bases and 11 bases, there was a span of 12 bases. CDR3 DNA sequence: TGTGCCAGCAGTCCAACAGACGGTGCTTTCTTT. It encodes CASSPTDGAFF.

About this clone: Other nucleotide sequences in the sample specify the same CDR3. The genes are TRBV28 and TRBJ1-5; no reliable D call. V dropped 2 bases and J dropped 3 bases, with 5 bases sitting between them. The CDR3 covers 13 residues. Germline CDR1 is MDHEN and CDR2 is SYDVKM. CDR3 DNA sequence: TGTGCCAGCAGTTTAACGGTCAATCAGCCCCAGCATTTT. Amino acid sequence: CASSLTVNQPQHF. Combining the CDR3 with reference TRBV28 and TRBJ1-5 gives the whole variable domain DVKVTQSSRYLVKRTGEKVFLECVQDMDHENMFWYRQDPGLGLRLIYFSYDVKMKEKGDIPEGYSVSREKKERFSLILESASTNQTSMYLCASSLTVNQPQHFGDGTRLSIL.

The rearrangement uses TRBV7-2 and TRBJ2-5, with 7 positions matching TRBD1. This CDR3 region has 14 residues. Trimming cost V 2 bases and J 4 bases; bases outside gene matches: 4. In germline, CDR1 is SGHTA, CDR2 FQGNSA. CDR3 coding DNA: TGTGCCAGCAGCTTAAATGCAGGGGGAGAGACCCAGTACTTC. Its translation: CASSLNAGGETQYF.

The rearrangement joins TRBV3-1 (or the pseudogene TRBV3-2) to TRBJ1-1; D gene unclear. V was trimmed by 4 bases and J by 1 base, leaving 10 bases between them. This CDR3 contains 14 residues. CDR1 LGHDT and CDR2 YNNKEL come from the germline V gene (reference sequence). CDR3 sequence (DNA): TGTGCCAGCAGCCTCCGGGGAGAGAACACTGAAGCTTTCTTT. This codes for CASSLRGENTEAFF.

This clone was recorded once. V usage is TRBV4-2 and J usage is TRBJ1-1, with a possible D match to TRBD1 (5 bases). V lost 4 bases, J lost 1 base, and 13 bases lay in between. This CDR3 has 15 amino acids. Germline-derived CDR1 and CDR2 are LGHNA and YNFKEQ. Here the CDR3 DNA reads TGTGCCAGCAGCCCTAACGACAGACCGAACACTGAAGCTTTCTTT. This translates into CASSPNDRPNTEAFF.

V and J are TRBV6-5 and TRBJ1-2; possibly TRBD1 for D (5 bases). Germline V gene sequence: CDR1 MNHEY, CDR2 SVGAGI. Deletions cut 2 bases from V and 6 bases from J, with 16 bases between. The CDR3 extends over 15 amino acids. The CDR3 DNA follows: TGTGCCAGCAGTTACAGCTTTCGGGGAGGGGATGGCTACACCTTC. Translation gives CASSYSFRGGDGYTF.